This T cell receptor beta chain was recorded in a study of T cell repertoires and Cas9 in healthy adults. Overall study: CD4 and CD8 compartments: SpCas9-reactive T cells profiled for potency, cytotoxicity, lineage. Regarding the study as a whole: In vitro, SpCas9-reactive Tregs were reported to curb effector T cell proliferation and function.

This clone has a single count. Its antigen is not identified. Sequenced by immunoSEQ multiplex PCR; TCRdb stores in-frame clones only, minus some. The sample lists tens of thousands of clones; 75% to 95% were seen once. The CDR3 totals 15 residues. The germline gives CDR1 SGHRS, CDR2 YFSETQ. The V and J ends lost 1 base and 2 bases respectively, with 9 bases between them. The receptor was isolated from a human donor in good health. The material sequenced was CD4+ effector T cells (CD127+, CD25-, CD137-, CD154-) from PBMCs; culture status not recorded. The chain is built from TRBV5-1 and TRBJ2-2; D ambiguous. The CDR3 DNA reads as TGCGCCAGCAGCTTGAGGCCCGCCAACACCGGGGAGCTGTTTTTT. Its protein is CASSLRPANTGELFF.